These 21 T cell receptor beta chains were all obtained from the same sample, sequenced in a study of T cell responses to AZD1222 COVID-19 vaccine. Libraries were prepared by immunoSEQ multiplex PCR; TCRdb keeps only in-frame clonotypes and omits some of them. This sample has over 110,000 clones, with approximately 93% found just once. This specimen was peripheral blood, taken after recovery from COVID-19. Source of these receptors: an adult who had recovered from COVID-19.

V and J are TRBV5-6 and TRBJ2-1; the match to TRBD2 covers 11 bases. After removal of 2 bases from V and 7 bases from J, the junction contained 8 bases not matched to a gene. This CDR3 comprises 16 residues. Germline CDR1 and CDR2: SGHDT and YYEEEE. The CDR3 loop reads CASSFNSGRASNEQFF. For the CDR3, the DNA is TGTGCCAGCAGCTTTAATAGCGGGAGGGCGAGTAATGAGCAGTTCTTC.

In its sample, this clone was seen once. This chain links TRBV7-3 with TRBJ2-1; unclear D gene. V was shortened by 5 bases and J by 6 bases, with 11 bases between the two germline ends. Looked up from germline, CDR1 is SGHTA and CDR2 is FQGTGA. This CDR3 has 13 amino acids. The CDR3 sequence: CASSVTPSNEQFF. The DNA of the CDR3 is TGTGCCAGCAGCGTGACACCCTCCAATGAGCAGTTCTTC.

The chain combines TRBV9 with TRBJ1-1; maybe TRBD1 (5 bases). The CDR3 sequence is 15 residues long. V was trimmed by 1 base and J by 1 base, leaving 11 bases between them. From germline, CDR1 is SGDLS and CDR2 YYNGEE. Here the CDR3 reads CASSVLGTENTEAFF. CDR3 nucleotide sequence: TGTGCCAGCAGCGTATTAGGGACTGAGAACACTGAAGCTTTCTTT.

The chain has TRBV2 and TRBJ2-3, with TRBD1 as a possible D gene (6 bases). Trimming took off 6 bases at V and 5 bases at J, with 15 bases between the two ends. There are 14 residues in the CDR3. Germline CDR1 and CDR2: SNHLY and FYNNEI. CDR3 in DNA: TGTGCCAGCAGGAACCAGGGGTTTGAAGATACGCAGTATTTT. Translating it yields CASRNQGFEDTQYF.

The chain is built from TRBV2 and TRBJ2-7, with D tentatively TRBD2 (5 bases). The CDR3 runs to 15 residues. Germline loops: CDR1 SNHLY, CDR2 FYNNEI. With 4 bases removed from V and 3 bases from J, the gap between germline ends came to 16 bases. As DNA, the CDR3 is TGTGCCAGCAGTGTAGGATTAGCGTTTTACTACGAGCAGTACTTC. Protein product: CASSVGLAFYYEQYF. Using reference TRBV2 and TRBJ2-7 for the parts outside the CDR3, the full variable domain is EPEVTQTPSHQVTQMGQEVILRCVPISNHLYFYWYRQILGQKVEFLVSFYNNEISEKSEIFDDQFSVERPDGSNFTLKIRSTKLEDSAMYFCASSVGLAFYYEQYFGPGTRLTVT.

The rearrangement uses TRBV28 and TRBJ2-1; the D gene could be TRBD1 or TRBD2 (6 bases each). Per the germline V gene, CDR1 is MDHEN and CDR2 is SYDVKM. V dropped 5 bases and J dropped 1 base, with 12 bases sitting between them. The CDR3 spans 15 residues. CDR3 amino acids: CASSPPGASYNEQFF. The CDR3 DNA reads TGTGCCAGCAGTCCTCCGGGGGCATCCTACAATGAGCAGTTCTTC.

V gene TRBV21-1 combines with J gene TRBJ1-1; the table's D call of TRBD1 was not tested on the DNA. TRBV21-1 is recorded as a pseudogene. The CDR3 runs to 16 residues. The CDR3 loop reads CASSTGTGAMNTEAFF. The DNA for the CDR3 is TGTGCCAGCAGCACGGGGACAGGGGCCATGAACACTGAAGCTTTCTTT.

The chain uses TRBV11-2 and TRBJ2-7, with D possibly being TRBD1 or TRBD2 (5 bases each). The CDR3 runs to 12 residues. The V end lost 9 bases, the J end lost 2 bases, and 11 bases lay between the germline ends. Germline CDR1 reads SGHAT; CDR2 reads FQNNGV. The CDR3 nucleotides read TGTGCCAGTGGGACGCTTCCCTACGAGCAGTACTTC. Translating it yields CASGTLPYEQYF.

The chain employs TRBV11-3 and TRBJ2-5, with D perhaps matching TRBD1 or TRBD2 (7 bases each). Germline loops: CDR1 SGHNT, CDR2 YENEEA. The V end was cut by 5 bases, the J end by 5 bases, with 15 bases between. The CDR3 loop spans 14 amino acids. In nucleotides, the CDR3 is TGTGCCAGCAGCAAACCAGGGGGGGTGGAGACCCAGTACTTC. Protein product: CASSKPGGVETQYF.

The chain joins TRBV29-1 to TRBJ2-1, with TRBD1 matching 8 bases. In germline, CDR1 is SQVTM, CDR2 ANQGSEA. V lost 1 base to trimming and J lost 3 bases; unmatched junction nucleotides: 8. CDR3 length: 16 residues. CDR3: CSVEGFRDRHYNEQFF. CDR3 coding DNA: TGCAGCGTTGAAGGTTTCCGGGACAGGCACTACAATGAGCAGTTCTTC.

V gene TRBV6-5 combines with J gene TRBJ1-6, with D maybe TRBD1 (5 bases). The CDR3 has 15 amino acids. V was pared by 5 bases and J by 6 bases, with 14 bases between. CDR1 is MNHEY and CDR2 is SVGAGI in the germline V gene. The CDR3 nucleotides read TGTGCCAGCAGTACGCTTGACAGCCGTAATTCACCCCTCCACTTT. Encoded protein: CASSTLDSRNSPLHF.

This sequence joins TRBV18 and TRBJ2-7, with 9 bases fitting TRBD1. The junction had 12 bases not matched to a gene; V was cut back by 4 bases and J by 5 bases. This CDR3 is 16 amino acids long. Germline V gene data show CDR1 as KGHSH and CDR2 as LQKENI. CDR3 residues: CASSLQTGTGTHEQYF. As DNA, the CDR3 is TGTGCCAGCTCACTACAAACCGGGACAGGGACCCACGAGCAGTACTTC.

The J gene is TRBJ1-5, the V gene TRBV19; TRBD1 matches at 10 bases. This CDR3 is built from 13 residues. V shed 7 bases and J 7 bases; nucleotides not matched to a gene: 4. Germline V gene sequence: CDR1 LNHDA, CDR2 SQIVND (reference sequence). The CDR3 DNA sequence: TGTGCCAGTAACGGACAGGGGGGGCAGCCCCAGCATTTT. Amino acid sequence: CASNGQGGQPQHF.

This chain joins TRBV10-1 and TRBJ2-7; 11 nucleotides align to TRBD2. CDR3 length: 16 amino acids. CDR1 WNHNN and CDR2 SYGVQD come from the germline V gene (reference sequence). Germline trimming cut 6 bases from V and 1 base from J; bases unmatched to any gene: 8. CDR3: CASSPGTSGSSYEQYF. The DNA for the CDR3 is TGCGCCAGCAGCCCCGGGACTAGCGGATCTTCCTACGAGCAGTACTTC.

The genes are TRBV20-1 and TRBJ1-1; weak D call: TRBD1 (5 bases). Germline loops: CDR1 DFQATT, CDR2 SNEGSKA (reference sequence). V shed 5 bases and J shed 5 bases, with 9 bases lying between them. This CDR3 comprises 11 residues. The CDR3 loop reads CSASQGTEAFF. The DNA of the CDR3 is TGCAGTGCTTCCCAGGGAACTGAAGCTTTCTTT.

The rearrangement links TRBV10-3 to TRBJ2-2; D may be TRBD1 (6 bases). This CDR3 spans 15 amino acids. V lost 6 bases and J lost 7, with 18 bases in between. Per germline, CDR1 ENHRY and CDR2 SYGVKD. CDR3 DNA sequence: TGTGCCATCAGGGAACAGGGTTTAGAGAACGGGGAGCTGTTTTTT. Translating gives CAIREQGLENGELFF.

This rearrangement joins TRBV19 to TRBJ1-1; TRBD1 matches at 8 bases. CDR3 length: 16 amino acids. V shed 8 bases and J 0 bases; nucleotides not matched to a gene: 11. The germline V gene has CDR1 LNHDA and CDR2 SQIVND (reference sequence). The CDR3 nucleotides are TGTGCCAGTGGGAGACAGGGGATCGGGATGAACACTGAAGCTTTCTTT. This sequence encodes CASGRQGIGMNTEAFF.

The chain joins TRBV7-9 to TRBJ1-1; D perhaps matches TRBD1 (6 bases). The CDR3 is made up of 13 amino acids. Germline V gene sequence: CDR1 SEHNR, CDR2 FQNEAQ (reference sequence). V lost 4 bases and J lost 7, with 13 bases in between. The CDR3 loop is CASSSGTPVEAFF. As DNA, the CDR3 is TGTGCCAGCAGCTCCGGGACACCGGTTGAAGCTTTCTTT.

The chain carries TRBV9 and TRBJ1-1; no firm D call. From germline, CDR1 is SGDLS and CDR2 YYNGEE. The CDR3 totals 14 residues. Trimming cost V 0 bases and J 1 base, with 7 bases left between them. The CDR3 is CASSVAQKNTEAFF. For the CDR3, the DNA is TGTGCCAGCAGCGTAGCGCAGAAGAACACTGAAGCTTTCTTT.

The chain links TRBV25-1 to TRBJ1-5; D is perhaps TRBD1 (5 bases). This CDR3 has 13 amino acids. The germline V gene has CDR1 MGHDK and CDR2 SYGVNS. Trimming shortened V by 3 bases and J by 5 bases, and 8 bases separated the two germline ends. The CDR3 DNA follows: TGTGCCAGCAGTGAGCAGGGCCATCAGCCCCAGCATTTT. Protein sequence: CASSEQGHQPQHF. The full variable domain, completed using reference TRBV25-1 and TRBJ1-5, is EADIYQTPRYLVIGTGKKITLECSQTMGHDKMYWYQQDPGMELHLIHYSYGVNSTEKGDLSSESTVSRIRTEHFPLTLESARPSHTSQYLCASSEQGHQPQHFGDGTRLSIL.

The sample holds a few counts of this clone. This sequence joins TRBV18 and TRBJ2-7, with D hard to call. This CDR3 has 11 residues. Trimming took off 8 bases at V and 0 bases at J, with 5 bases between the two ends. Germline V CDR1 and CDR2: KGHSH, LQKENI. The CDR3 region has the DNA TGTGCCAGCCAAGACTCCTACGAGCAGTACTTC. As protein: CASQDSYEQYF.